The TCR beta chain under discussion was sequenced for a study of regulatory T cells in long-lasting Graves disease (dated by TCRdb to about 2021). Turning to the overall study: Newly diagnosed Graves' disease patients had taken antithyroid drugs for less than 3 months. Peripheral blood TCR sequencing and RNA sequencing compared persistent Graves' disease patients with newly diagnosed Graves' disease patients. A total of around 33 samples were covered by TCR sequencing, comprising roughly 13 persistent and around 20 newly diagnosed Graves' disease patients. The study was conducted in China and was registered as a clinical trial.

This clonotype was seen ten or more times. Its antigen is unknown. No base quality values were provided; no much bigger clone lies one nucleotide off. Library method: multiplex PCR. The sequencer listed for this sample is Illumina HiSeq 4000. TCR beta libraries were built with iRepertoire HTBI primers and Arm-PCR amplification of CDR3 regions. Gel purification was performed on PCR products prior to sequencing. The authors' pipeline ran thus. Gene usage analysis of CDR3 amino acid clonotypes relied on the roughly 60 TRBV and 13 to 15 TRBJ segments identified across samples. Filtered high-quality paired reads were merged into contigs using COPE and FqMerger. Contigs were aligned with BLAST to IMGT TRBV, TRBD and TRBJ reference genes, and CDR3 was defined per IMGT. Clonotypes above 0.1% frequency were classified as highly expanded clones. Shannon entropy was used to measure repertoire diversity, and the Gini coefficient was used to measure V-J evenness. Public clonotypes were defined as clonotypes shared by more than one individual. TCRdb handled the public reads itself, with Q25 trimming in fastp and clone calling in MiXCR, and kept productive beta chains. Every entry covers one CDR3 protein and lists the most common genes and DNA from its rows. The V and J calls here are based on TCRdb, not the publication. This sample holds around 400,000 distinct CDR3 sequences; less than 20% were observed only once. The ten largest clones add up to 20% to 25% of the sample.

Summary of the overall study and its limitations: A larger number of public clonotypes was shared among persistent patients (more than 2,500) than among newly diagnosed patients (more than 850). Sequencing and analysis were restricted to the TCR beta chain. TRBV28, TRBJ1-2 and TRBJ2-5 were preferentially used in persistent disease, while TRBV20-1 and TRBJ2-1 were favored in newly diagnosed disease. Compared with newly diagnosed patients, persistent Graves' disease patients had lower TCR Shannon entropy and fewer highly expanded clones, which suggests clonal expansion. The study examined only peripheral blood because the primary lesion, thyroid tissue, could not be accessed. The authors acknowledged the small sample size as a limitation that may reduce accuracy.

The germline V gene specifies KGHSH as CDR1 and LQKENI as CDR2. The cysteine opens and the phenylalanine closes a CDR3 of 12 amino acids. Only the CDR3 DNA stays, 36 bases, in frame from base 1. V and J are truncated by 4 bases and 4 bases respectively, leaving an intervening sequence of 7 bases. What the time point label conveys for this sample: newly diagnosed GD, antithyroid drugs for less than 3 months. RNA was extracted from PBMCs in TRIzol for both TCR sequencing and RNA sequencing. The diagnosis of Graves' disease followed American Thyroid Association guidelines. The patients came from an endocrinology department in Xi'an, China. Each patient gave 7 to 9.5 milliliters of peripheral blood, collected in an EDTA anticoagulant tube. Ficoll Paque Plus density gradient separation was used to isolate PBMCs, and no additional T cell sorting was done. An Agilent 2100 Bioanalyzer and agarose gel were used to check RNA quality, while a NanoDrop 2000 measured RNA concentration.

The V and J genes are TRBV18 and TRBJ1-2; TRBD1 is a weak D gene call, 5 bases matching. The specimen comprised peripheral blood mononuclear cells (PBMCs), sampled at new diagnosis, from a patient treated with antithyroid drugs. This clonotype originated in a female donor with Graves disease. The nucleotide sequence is TGTGCCAGCTCACGGGACGGCTATGGCTACACCTTC. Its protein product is CASSRDGYGYTF.